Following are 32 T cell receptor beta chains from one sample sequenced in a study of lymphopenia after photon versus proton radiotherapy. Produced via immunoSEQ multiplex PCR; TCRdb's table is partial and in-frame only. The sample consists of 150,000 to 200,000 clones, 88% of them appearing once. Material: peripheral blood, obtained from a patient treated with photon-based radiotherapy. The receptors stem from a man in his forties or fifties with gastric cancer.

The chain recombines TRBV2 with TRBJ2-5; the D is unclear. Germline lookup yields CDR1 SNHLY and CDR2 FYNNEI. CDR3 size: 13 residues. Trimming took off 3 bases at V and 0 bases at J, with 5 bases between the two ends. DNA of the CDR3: TGTGCCAGCAGTGAGGTGAACCAAGAGACCCAGTACTTC. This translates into CASSEVNQETQYF.

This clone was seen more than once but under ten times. The CDR3 DNA reads TGTGCCATCAGCGACCCGGGACAGGTAACCTACGAGCAGTACTTC. This codes for CAISDPGQVTYEQYF. The gene calls are TRBV10-3 and TRBJ2-7; 8 bases are a match to TRBD1. The CDR3 has 15 residues. Germline assignment: CDR1 ENHRY and CDR2 SYGVKD. The V segment lost 6 bases and the J segment 2 bases; nucleotides outside the gene matches: 9.

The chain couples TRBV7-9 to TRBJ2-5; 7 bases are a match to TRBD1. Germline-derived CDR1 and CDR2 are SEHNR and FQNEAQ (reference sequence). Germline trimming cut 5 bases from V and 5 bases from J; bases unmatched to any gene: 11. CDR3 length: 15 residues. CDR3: CASSPQDRVSETQYF. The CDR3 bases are TGTGCCAGCAGCCCCCAAGACAGGGTTTCGGAGACCCAGTACTTC.

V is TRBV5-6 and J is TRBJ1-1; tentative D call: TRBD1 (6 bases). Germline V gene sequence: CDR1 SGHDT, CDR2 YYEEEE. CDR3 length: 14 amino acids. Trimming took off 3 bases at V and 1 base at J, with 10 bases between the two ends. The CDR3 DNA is TGTGCCAGCAGCTATCCGACAGGGAACACTGAAGCTTTCTTT. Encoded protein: CASSYPTGNTEAFF.

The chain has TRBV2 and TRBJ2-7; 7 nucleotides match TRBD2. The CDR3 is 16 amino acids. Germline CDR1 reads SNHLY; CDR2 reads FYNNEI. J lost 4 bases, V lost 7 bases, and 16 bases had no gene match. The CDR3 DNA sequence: TGTGCCAGCACCCCGAGGGGAGGGCCTCTTGGATACGAGCAGTACTTC. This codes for CASTPRGGPLGYEQYF.

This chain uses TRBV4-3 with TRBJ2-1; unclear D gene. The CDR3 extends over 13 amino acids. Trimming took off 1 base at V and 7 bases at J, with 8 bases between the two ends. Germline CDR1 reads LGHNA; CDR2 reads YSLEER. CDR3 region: CASSQVGGNEQFF. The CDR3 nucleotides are TGCGCCAGCAGCCAAGTGGGTGGGAATGAGCAGTTCTTC.

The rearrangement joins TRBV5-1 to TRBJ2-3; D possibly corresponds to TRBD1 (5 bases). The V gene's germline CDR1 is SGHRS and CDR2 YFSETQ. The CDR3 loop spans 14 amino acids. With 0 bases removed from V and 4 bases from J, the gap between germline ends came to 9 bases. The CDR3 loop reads CASSLEQVADTQYF. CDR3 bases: TGCGCCAGCAGCTTGGAACAGGTGGCAGATACGCAGTATTTT.

In nucleotides, the CDR3 is TGTGCCAGCAGTTTTGGGGGGCGTCCGTATGGCTACACCTTC. It yields the protein CASSFGGRPYGYTF. This chain joins TRBV27 and TRBJ1-2; D may be TRBD1 (6 bases). Trimming shortened V by 3 bases and J by 5 bases, and 13 bases separated the two germline ends. CDR3 length: 14 residues. CDR1 is MNHEY and CDR2 is SMNVEV in the germline V gene (reference sequence).

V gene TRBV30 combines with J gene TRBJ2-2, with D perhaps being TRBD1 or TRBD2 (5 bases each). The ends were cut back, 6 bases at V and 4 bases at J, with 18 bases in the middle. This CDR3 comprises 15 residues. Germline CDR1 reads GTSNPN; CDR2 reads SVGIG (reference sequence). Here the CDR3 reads CACQLGTRATGELFF. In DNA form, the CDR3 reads TGTGCCTGTCAACTAGGGACGCGGGCCACCGGGGAGCTGTTTTTT.

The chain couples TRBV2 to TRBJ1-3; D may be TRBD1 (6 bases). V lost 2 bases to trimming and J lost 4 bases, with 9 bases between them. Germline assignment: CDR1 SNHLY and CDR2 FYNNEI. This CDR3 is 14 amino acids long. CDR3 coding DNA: TGTGCCAGCAGTGAATTGGGGGCCGGAAACACCATATATTTT. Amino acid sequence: CASSELGAGNTIYF.

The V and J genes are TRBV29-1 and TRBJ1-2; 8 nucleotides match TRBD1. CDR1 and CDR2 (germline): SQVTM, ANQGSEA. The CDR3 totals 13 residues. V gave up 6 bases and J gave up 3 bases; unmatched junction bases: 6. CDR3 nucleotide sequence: TGCAGCGTAACCGGGACAGGCCACTATGGCTACACCTTC. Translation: CSVTGTGHYGYTF. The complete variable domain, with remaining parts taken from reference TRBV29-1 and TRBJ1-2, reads SAVISQKPSRDICQRGTSLTIQCQVDSQVTMMFWYRQQPGQSLTLIATANQGSEATYESGFVIDKFPISRPNLTFSTLTVSNMSPEDSSIYLCSVTGTGHYGYTFGSGTRLTVV.

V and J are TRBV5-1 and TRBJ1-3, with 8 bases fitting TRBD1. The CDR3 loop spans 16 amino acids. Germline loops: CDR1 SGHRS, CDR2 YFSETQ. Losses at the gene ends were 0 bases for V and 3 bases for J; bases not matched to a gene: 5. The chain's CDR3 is CASSLGGQGDGNTIYF. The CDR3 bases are TGCGCCAGCAGCTTGGGCGGACAGGGTGATGGAAACACCATATATTTT.

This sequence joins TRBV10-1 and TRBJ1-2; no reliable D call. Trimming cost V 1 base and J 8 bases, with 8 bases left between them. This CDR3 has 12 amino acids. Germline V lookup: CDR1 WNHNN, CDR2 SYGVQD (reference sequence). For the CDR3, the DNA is TGCGCCAGCAGTGAGTTCAGGTACGGCTACACCTTC. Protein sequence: CASSEFRYGYTF.

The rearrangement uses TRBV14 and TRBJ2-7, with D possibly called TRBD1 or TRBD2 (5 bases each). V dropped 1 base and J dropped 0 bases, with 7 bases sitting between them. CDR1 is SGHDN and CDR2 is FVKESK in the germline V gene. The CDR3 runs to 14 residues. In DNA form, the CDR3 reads TGTGCCAGCAGCCAAGGGGGGTTCTCCTACGAGCAGTACTTC. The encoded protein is CASSQGGFSYEQYF.

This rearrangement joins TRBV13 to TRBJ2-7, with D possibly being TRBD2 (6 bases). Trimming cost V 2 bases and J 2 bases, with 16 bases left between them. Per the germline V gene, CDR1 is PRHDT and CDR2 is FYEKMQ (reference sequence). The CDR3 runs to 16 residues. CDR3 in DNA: TGTGCCAGCAGCTTAACGCGGGGTCGTGGCCCCTACGAGCAGTACTTC. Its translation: CASSLTRGRGPYEQYF.

The CDR3 region is CASGTSTGSDGYTF. The CDR3, as DNA: TGCGCCAGCGGAACATCGACAGGGAGCGATGGCTACACCTTC. J is TRBJ1-2 and V is TRBV5-1, with 7 bases aligning to TRBD1. Trimming took 7 bases from V and 6 from J; bases not matched to a gene: 12. Germline CDR1 SGHRS, CDR2 YFSETQ. The CDR3 length is 14 residues.

The CDR3 here is CASSSLLTGYTF. In DNA, the CDR3 is TGTGCCAGCAGTTCCCTTTTAACCGGCTACACCTTC. The chain has TRBV28 and TRBJ1-2; no clear D. The CDR3 length is 12 residues. V lost 4 bases and J lost 8, with 11 bases in between. Germline values: CDR1 MDHEN, CDR2 SYDVKM.

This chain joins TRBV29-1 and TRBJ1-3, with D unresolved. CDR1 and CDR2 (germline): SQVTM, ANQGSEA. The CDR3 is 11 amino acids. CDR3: CSCGTGNTIYF. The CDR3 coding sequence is TGCAGTTGCGGGACTGGAAACACCATATATTTT. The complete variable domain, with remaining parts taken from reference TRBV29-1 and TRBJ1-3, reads SAVISQKPSRDICQRGTSLTIQCQVDSQVTMMFWYRQQPGQSLTLIATANQGSEATYESGFVIDKFPISRPNLTFSTLTVSNMSPEDSSIYLCSCGTGNTIYFGEGSWLTVV.

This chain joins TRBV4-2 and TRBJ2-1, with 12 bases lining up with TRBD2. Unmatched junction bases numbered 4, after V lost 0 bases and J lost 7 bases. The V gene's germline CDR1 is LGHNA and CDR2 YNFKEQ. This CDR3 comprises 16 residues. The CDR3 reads CASSQDGTSGLNEQFF. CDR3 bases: TGTGCCAGCAGCCAAGATGGGACTAGCGGGCTTAATGAGCAGTTCTTC.

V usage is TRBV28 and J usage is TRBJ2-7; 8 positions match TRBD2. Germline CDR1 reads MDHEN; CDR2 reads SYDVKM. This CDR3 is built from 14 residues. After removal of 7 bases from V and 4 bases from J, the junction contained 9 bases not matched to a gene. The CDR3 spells CASTTPGGRYEQYF. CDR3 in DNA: TGTGCCAGCACCACCCCGGGAGGGCGGTACGAGCAGTACTTC.

The CDR3 DNA reads as TGCGCCAGCAGCCCCCGGACAGGGGTTAACAATGAGCAGTTCTTC. As protein: CASSPRTGVNNEQFF. The genes are TRBV4-1 and TRBJ2-1, with TRBD1 matching 9 bases. V lost 4 bases, J lost 5 bases, and 6 bases stayed unmatched. CDR3 length: 15 amino acids. Germline lookup yields CDR1 MGHRA and CDR2 YSYEKL.

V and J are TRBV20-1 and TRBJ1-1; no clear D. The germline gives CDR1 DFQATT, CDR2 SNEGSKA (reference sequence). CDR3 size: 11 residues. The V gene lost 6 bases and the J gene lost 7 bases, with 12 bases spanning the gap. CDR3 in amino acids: CSARRTGEAFF. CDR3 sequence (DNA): TGCAGTGCCCGGAGGACGGGTGAAGCTTTCTTT.

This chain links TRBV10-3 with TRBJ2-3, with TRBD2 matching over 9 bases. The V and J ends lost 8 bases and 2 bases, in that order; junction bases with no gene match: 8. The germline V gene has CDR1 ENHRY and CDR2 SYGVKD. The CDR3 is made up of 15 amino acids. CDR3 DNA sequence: TGTGCCATCCACCCCGGGACTAGCCCCACAGATACGCAGTATTTT. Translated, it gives CAIHPGTSPTDTQYF.

This CDR3 is CASSKAQDRGSTEAFF. The CDR3 region has the DNA TGTGCCAGCAGCAAAGCGCAGGACAGGGGTAGCACTGAAGCTTTCTTT. The chain employs TRBV21-1 and TRBJ1-1; the table's D call, TRBD1, was not checked against the DNA. TRBV21-1 is a recognized pseudogene. The CDR3 runs 16 residues.

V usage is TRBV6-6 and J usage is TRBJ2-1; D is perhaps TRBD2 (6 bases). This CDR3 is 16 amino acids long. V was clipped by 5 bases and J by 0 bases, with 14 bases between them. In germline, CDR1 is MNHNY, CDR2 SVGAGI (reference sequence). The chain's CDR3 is CASSPRLVGSYNEQFF. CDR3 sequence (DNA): TGTGCCAGCAGTCCGCGACTAGTTGGCTCCTACAATGAGCAGTTCTTC.

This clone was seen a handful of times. CDR3 loop: CASSPAGGRYEQYF. CDR3 bases: TGTGCCAGCTCACCCGCAGGGGGCCGCTACGAGCAGTACTTC. The chain joins TRBV18 to TRBJ2-7, with 8 bases fitting TRBD1. The CDR3 is 14 amino acids. Trimming cost V 3 bases and J 3 bases; bases outside gene matches: 4. Germline values: CDR1 KGHSH, CDR2 LQKENI.

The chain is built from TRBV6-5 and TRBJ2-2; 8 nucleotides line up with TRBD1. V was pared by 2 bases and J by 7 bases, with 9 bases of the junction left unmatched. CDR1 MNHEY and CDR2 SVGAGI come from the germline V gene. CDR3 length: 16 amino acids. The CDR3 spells CASSYQGTGTDGELFF. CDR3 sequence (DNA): TGTGCCAGCAGTTACCAAGGGACAGGAACTGACGGGGAGCTGTTTTTT.

CDR3 in amino acids: CASSTQGYNEQFF. The DNA of the CDR3 is TGTGCCAGTAGTACCCAGGGATACAATGAGCAGTTCTTC. The chain is built from TRBV19 and TRBJ2-1; D is perhaps TRBD1 (5 bases). The CDR3 sequence is 13 residues long. V dropped 4 bases and J dropped 4 bases, with 8 bases sitting between them. Germline V CDR1 and CDR2: LNHDA, SQIVND (reference sequence).

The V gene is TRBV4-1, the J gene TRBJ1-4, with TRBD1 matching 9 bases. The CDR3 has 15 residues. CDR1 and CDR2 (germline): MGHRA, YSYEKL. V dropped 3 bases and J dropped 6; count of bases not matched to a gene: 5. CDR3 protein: CASSQTDRGDEKLFF. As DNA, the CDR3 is TGCGCCAGCAGCCAGACAGACAGGGGGGATGAAAAACTGTTTTTT.

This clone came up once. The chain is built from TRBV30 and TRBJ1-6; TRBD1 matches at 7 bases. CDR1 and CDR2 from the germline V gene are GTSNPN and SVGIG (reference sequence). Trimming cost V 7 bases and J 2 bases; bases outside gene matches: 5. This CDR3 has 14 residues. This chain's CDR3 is CAFTGDPYNSPLHF. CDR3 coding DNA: TGTGCCTTCACAGGGGACCCCTATAATTCACCCCTCCACTTT.

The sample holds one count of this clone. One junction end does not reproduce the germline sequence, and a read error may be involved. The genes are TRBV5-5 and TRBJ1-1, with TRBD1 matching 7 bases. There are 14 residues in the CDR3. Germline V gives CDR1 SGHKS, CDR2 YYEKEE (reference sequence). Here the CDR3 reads CASRLGQKGTEAFF. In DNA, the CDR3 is TGTGCCAGCAGGTTGGGACAGAAGGGCACTGAAGCTTTCTTT.

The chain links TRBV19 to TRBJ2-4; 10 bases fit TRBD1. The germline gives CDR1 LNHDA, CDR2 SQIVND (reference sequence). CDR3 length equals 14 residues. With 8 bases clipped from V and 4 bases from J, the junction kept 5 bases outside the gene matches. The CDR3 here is CASGDRGTKNIQYF. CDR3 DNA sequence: TGTGCCAGTGGGGACAGGGGAACTAAAAACATTCAGTACTTC.